This TCR beta chain was documented in a study of cytomegalovirus exposure and HLA in healthy donors. Primers: 60 Vbeta forward and 13 Jbeta reverse. Sequenced by immunoSEQ multiplex PCR; TCRdb stores in-frame clones only, minus some. There are some 200,000 clones in the sample; around 86% occur only once, and approximately 2.5% lies in the top ten. This CDR3 comprises 15 residues. V was shortened by 1 base and J by 3 bases, with 13 bases between the two germline ends. Germline CDR1 SGHVS, CDR2 FNYEAQ. This clonotype originated in a woman in her 40s in good health and CMV-seronegative. The rearrangement links TRBV7-6 to TRBJ2-7, with a weak D call TRBD1 (5 bases). The specimen was PBMCs. Here the CDR3 reads CASSLGQGALYEQYF. For the CDR3, the DNA is TGTGCCAGCAGCTTAGGCCAGGGTGCTCTCTACGAGCAGTACTTC.